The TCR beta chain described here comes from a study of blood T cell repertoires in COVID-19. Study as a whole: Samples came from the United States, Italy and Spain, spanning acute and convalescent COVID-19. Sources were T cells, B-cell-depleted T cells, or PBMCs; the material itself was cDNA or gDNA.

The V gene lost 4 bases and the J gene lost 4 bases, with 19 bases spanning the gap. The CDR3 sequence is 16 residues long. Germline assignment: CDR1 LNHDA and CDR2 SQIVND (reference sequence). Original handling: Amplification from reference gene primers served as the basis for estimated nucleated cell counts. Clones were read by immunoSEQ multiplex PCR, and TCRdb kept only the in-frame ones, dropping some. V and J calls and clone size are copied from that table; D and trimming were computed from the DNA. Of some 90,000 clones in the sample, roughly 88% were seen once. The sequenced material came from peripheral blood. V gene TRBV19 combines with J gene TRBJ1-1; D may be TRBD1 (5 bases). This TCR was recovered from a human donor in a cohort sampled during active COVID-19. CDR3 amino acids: CASSTDKGLRGTEAFF. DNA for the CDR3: TGTGCCAGTAGTACCGACAAAGGTCTTAGGGGCACTGAAGCTTTCTTT. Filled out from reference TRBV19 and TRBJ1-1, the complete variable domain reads DGGITQSPKYLFRKEGQNVTLSCEQNLNHDAMYWYRQDPGQGLRLIYYSQIVNDFQKGDIAEGYSVSREKKESFPLTVTSAQKNPTAFYLCASSTDKGLRGTEAFFGQGTRLTVV.